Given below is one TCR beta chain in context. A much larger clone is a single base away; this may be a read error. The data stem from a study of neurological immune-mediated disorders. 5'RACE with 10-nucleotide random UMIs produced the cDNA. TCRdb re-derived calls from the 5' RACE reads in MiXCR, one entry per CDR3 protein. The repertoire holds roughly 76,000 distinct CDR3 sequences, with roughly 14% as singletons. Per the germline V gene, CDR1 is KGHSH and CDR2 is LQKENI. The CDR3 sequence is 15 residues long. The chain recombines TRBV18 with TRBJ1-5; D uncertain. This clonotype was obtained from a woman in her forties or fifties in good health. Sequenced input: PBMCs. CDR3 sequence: CASSPIPDPNQPRHF. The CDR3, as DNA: TGTGCCAGCTCACCAATCCCGGATCCTAATCAGCCCCGGCATTTT.